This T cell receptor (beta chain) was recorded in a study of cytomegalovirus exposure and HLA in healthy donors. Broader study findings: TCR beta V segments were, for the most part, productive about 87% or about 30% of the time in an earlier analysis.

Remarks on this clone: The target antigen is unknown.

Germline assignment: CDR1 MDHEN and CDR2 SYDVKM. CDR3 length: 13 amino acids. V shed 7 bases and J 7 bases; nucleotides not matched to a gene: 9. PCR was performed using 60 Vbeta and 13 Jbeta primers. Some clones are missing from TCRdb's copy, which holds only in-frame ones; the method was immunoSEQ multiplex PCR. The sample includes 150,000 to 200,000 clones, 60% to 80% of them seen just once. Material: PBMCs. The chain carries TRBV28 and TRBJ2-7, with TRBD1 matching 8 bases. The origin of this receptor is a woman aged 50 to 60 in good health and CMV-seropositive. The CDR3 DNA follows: TGTGCCAGCATAGGACAGGGCTGGGGGGAGCAGTACTTC. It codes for CASIGQGWGEQYF.